This TCR beta chain is from a study of T cell responses to AZD1222 COVID-19 vaccine. Study context: Pooling was applied to second doses at about 4 or about 12 weeks.

Per germline, CDR1 SGHKS and CDR2 YYEKEE (reference sequence). Trimming cost V 4 bases and J 4 bases; bases outside gene matches: 10. The CDR3 contains 17 residues. Study conclusions and caveats: With dominance at 160-218 and 743-854, vaccine-associated CD4 TCRs spanned spike. Per reports, nearly half of all spike-specific TCRs target regions that are unmutated in variants.

Turning to this clone: Its target is not known.

Repertoires were generated with immunoSEQ multiplex PCR, while TCRdb's copy carries only in-frame clones and drops some. The table includes over 40,000 clones, around 84% detected once. The TCR sequence derives from an adult in good health. This specimen was peripheral blood, taken on day 0 of AZD1222 vaccination. The rearrangement uses TRBV5-5 and TRBJ2-3, with TRBD1 matching over 12 bases. CDR3 protein: CASSPRDRGREADTQYF. CDR3 sequence (DNA): TGTGCCAGCAGCCCCCGGGACAGGGGGCGAGAGGCAGATACGCAGTATTTT.